The clone carrying this T cell receptor beta chain has ten or more counts. Antigen unknown. The data derive from a study of breast tumors, draining lymph nodes, adjacent tissues. Germline CDR1 and CDR2: SEHNR and FQNEAQ (reference sequence). The CDR3 is 14 residues long. The germline V and J ends were trimmed by 8 bases and 9 bases, with 22 bases remaining between them. Study-level results: The lymph node origin of tumor T cells was framed as consistent with a hypothesis, not demonstrated. Compared with basal-like, luminal-like tumors shared significantly more repertoire with nontumor tissue.

A single record per CDR3 protein comes from TCRdb applying MiXCR to the multiplex PCR reads. The data show 50,000 to 85,000 distinct CDR3 sequences, with about 40% seen just once and about 8% held by the top ten. The rearrangement joins TRBV7-9 to TRBJ2-5; D call uncertain. The receptor comes from a female donor with breast cancer. Some clones in this sample may be carry-over from other donors' samples. Material for sequencing was breast tumor tissue. The CDR3 here is CASGPRVGALAQYF. Here the CDR3 DNA reads TGTGCCAGCGGGCCTCGTGTGGGCGCCTTGGCCCAGTACTTC.